The clone carrying this T cell receptor beta chain was observed a few times. Its antigen remains unknown. The study profiled TCR beta VDJ and CDR3 using genomic DNA as template. TCRdb called the reads again in MiXCR, with one record for every CDR3 protein. The data show over 100,000 distinct CDR3 sequences, 41% seen once. This entry belongs to a study of CD8+CD57+ T cells in acquired aplastic anemia. About the research overall: DNA from sorted CD4+ and CD8+ cells averaged around 3 ug. Findings and caveats of the study: Statistical testing detected no significant gap in CD8+ Simpson's diversity between patients and controls.

The CDR3 runs to 15 residues. Germline V CDR1 and CDR2: SGHRS, YFSETQ. The V gene end was trimmed by 3 bases and the J gene end by 4 bases; junction bases not matched to a gene: 7. Specimen: sorted CD4+, CD8+, or CD8+CD57+ T cells (not recorded which) from PBMCs. The receptor was derived from a human donor in good health, serving as a control. This sequence joins TRBV5-1 and TRBJ1-1; 9 nucleotides match TRBD1. CDR3 sequence (DNA): TGCGCCAGCAGCTGGGGACAGGGAGGGGCCACTGAAGCTTTCTTT. Its protein is CASSWGQGGATEAFF.